This is a list of T cell receptor beta chains from one sample in a study of CD8+ T cells in alopecia areata. Clones were sequenced by immunoSEQ multiplex PCR, and TCRdb holds only the in-frame ones, with some missing. The sample lists 150,000 to 250,000 clones; roughly three fifths were seen once. The sample was CD4+ T cells sorted from blood, taken at week 4, from a patient treated with tofacitinib. These receptors all come from a human donor with alopecia areata. Both conserved end residues are part of each CDR3. Fields, in order: J gene, V gene, clone size, CDR3 protein. Size tells how often a clone was seen (once, few, many) or the class of an expanded clone, and some rows leave it out.

j_call: TRBJ1-5; v_call: TRBV6-1; clone_size: NA; cdr3_aa: CASKMTVQQPQHF
j_call: TRBJ2-1; v_call: TRBV29-1; clone_size: NA; cdr3_aa: CSVGFRGQGKNEQFF
j_call: TRBJ2-3; v_call: TRBV6-5; clone_size: NA; cdr3_aa: CASSLWRGSRTDTQYF
j_call: TRBJ2-3; v_call: TRBV9; clone_size: NA; cdr3_aa: CASSVISGGVSTDTQYF
j_call: TRBJ1-2; v_call: TRBV4-1; clone_size: NA; cdr3_aa: CASQGVGVRYTF
j_call: TRBJ1-1; v_call: TRBV30; clone_size: NA; cdr3_aa: CAWSVFPSTEAFF
j_call: TRBJ2-3; v_call: TRBV25-1; clone_size: NA; cdr3_aa: CASSENGADTQYF
j_call: TRBJ2-3; v_call: TRBV7-2; clone_size: once; cdr3_aa: CASSYLRGDTQYF
j_call: TRBJ1-1; v_call: TRBV4-3; clone_size: NA; cdr3_aa: CASSHAVGAGTAFF
j_call: TRBJ2-6; v_call: TRBV18; clone_size: many; cdr3_aa: CASSTDRFSGANVLTF